The 18 T cell receptor beta chains reported below all come from one sample, sequenced in a study of T cells in Graves' hyperthyroidism and ophthalmopathy. Amplification targeted TCR beta CDR3 regions from RNA transcripts. In the first-round RT-PCR of the TCR CDR3, the HTBI primer set was used. TCRdb reanalysed the multiplex PCR reads using MiXCR and keeps one entry per CDR3 protein. The sample comprises 600,000 to 700,000 distinct CDR3 sequences, 45% of which are singletons, and less than 9.5% rests with the top ten. Sequenced material: peripheral blood or thyroid tissue (not recorded which). The source of these receptors is an adult man with Graves' disease, either hyperthyroidism or ophthalmopathy (not recorded which).

This rearrangement joins TRBV20-1 to TRBJ2-7; TRBD2 is a possible D gene (5 bases). CDR3 size: 15 residues. V lost 4 bases and J 1 base, leaving 17 bases between the germline ends. Per the germline V gene, CDR1 is DFQATT and CDR2 is SNEGSKA (reference sequence). CDR3 loop: CSAKIRGVGSYEQYF. CDR3 sequence (DNA): TGCAGTGCTAAAATTCGGGGTGTCGGTTCCTACGAGCAGTACTTC.

This clonotype was found many times. The rearrangement joins TRBV10-3 to TRBJ2-5; TRBD2 aligns across 10 bases. Looked up from germline, CDR1 is ENHRY and CDR2 is SYGVKD. Germline trimming cut 4 bases from V and 5 bases from J; bases unmatched to any gene: 4. CDR3 length: 14 residues. The CDR3 sequence: CAISAGTSAETQYF. The CDR3 DNA reads as TGTGCCATCAGTGCAGGGACTAGCGCCGAGACCCAGTACTTC.

The chain joins TRBV10-3 to TRBJ2-5, with a weak D call TRBD1 (5 bases). Germline V gene sequence: CDR1 ENHRY, CDR2 SYGVKD. The CDR3 is 15 residues long. V lost 0 bases and J lost 5, with 13 bases in between. The CDR3 nucleotides are TGTGCCATCAGTGAGTCGAACACAGGATGGGAGACCCAGTACTTC. As protein: CAISESNTGWETQYF.

The genes are TRBV19 and TRBJ1-1; D not resolved. Deletions cut 11 bases from V and 5 bases from J, with 15 bases between. This CDR3 is 12 amino acids long. The V gene's germline CDR1 is LNHDA and CDR2 SQIVND (reference sequence). The CDR3 loop reads CACSLGGTEAFF. The CDR3 nucleotides read TGTGCCTGCAGTTTAGGTGGGACTGAAGCTTTCTTT.

The chain links TRBV29-1 to TRBJ1-2; 8 bases line up with TRBD1. CDR1 is SQVTM and CDR2 is ANQGSEA in the germline V gene. CDR3 length: 11 residues. Trimming removed 5 bases from V and 8 bases from J; junction bases left unmatched: 4. CDR3 bases: TGCAGCGTTACGACAGGGGAAGGCTACACCTTC. It translates to CSVTTGEGYTF.

With respect to this clonotype: A much larger clone lies one base from this, so it may be a read error. The V call is TRBV9, the J call TRBJ1-3; D perhaps matches TRBD1 (6 bases). V lost 4 bases and J lost 2, with 10 bases in between. Looked up from germline, CDR1 is SGDLS and CDR2 is YYNGEE. This CDR3 comprises 14 residues. This CDR3 is CASSTGIAGNTIYF. In nucleotides, the CDR3 is TGTGCCAGCAGCACAGGGATTGCTGGAAACACCATATATTTT.

At least ten counts were recorded for this clonotype. CDR3 region: CASSSPGTAQFYGYTF. The CDR3 DNA sequence: TGTGCCAGCAGCTCTCCAGGGACAGCCCAATTCTATGGCTACACCTTC. This chain connects TRBV7-9 to TRBJ1-2; 7 positions match TRBD1. Per germline, CDR1 SEHNR and CDR2 FQNEAQ (reference sequence). The CDR3 covers 16 residues. V gave up 4 bases and J gave up 4 bases; unmatched junction bases: 12.

This clonotype came up many times. The chain is built from TRBV20-1 and TRBJ2-5, with D perhaps matching TRBD2 (6 bases). This CDR3 region has 13 residues. V lost 7 bases, J lost 2 bases, and 14 bases lay in between. Germline values: CDR1 DFQATT, CDR2 SNEGSKA (reference sequence). The CDR3, as DNA: TGCAGTGTGGACGAGCGGGCGCAAGAGACCCAGTACTTC. Encoded protein: CSVDERAQETQYF.

This clonotype was detected only a few times. The chain is built from TRBV20-1 and TRBJ1-1, with D unresolved. V was shortened by 1 base and J by 0 bases, with 9 bases between the two germline ends. This CDR3 contains 14 residues. Looked up from germline, CDR1 is DFQATT and CDR2 is SNEGSKA (reference sequence). The CDR3 DNA sequence: TGCAGTGCTAGAGTGGGATCAGTGAACACTGAAGCTTTCTTT. This gives the protein CSARVGSVNTEAFF.

This clonotype was found a few times. J is TRBJ1-1 and V is TRBV6-1; D is possibly TRBD1 (5 bases). Germline V gene data show CDR1 as MNHNS and CDR2 as SASEGT. CDR3 length: 14 residues. V was shortened by 2 bases and J by 4 bases, with 11 bases between the two germline ends. Here the CDR3 DNA reads TGTGCCAGCAGTGAATTGGGGGGAGGCACTGAAGCTTTCTTT. It specifies CASSELGGGTEAFF.

This clonotype was observed many times. The chain carries TRBV15 and TRBJ2-5; maybe TRBD1 (5 bases). The CDR3 contains 18 residues. V lost 1 base, J lost 2 bases, and 20 bases lay in between. The germline V gene has CDR1 LNHNV and CDR2 YYDKDF (reference sequence). CDR3 sequence: CATSRVARDMGRQETQYF. CDR3 coding DNA: TGTGCCACCAGCAGAGTCGCCAGGGATATGGGTCGTCAAGAGACCCAGTACTTC.

The chain combines TRBV10-3 with TRBJ2-7; 11 positions match TRBD1. This CDR3 has 13 residues. The germline V gene has CDR1 ENHRY and CDR2 SYGVKD. The J segment lost 2 bases and the V segment lost 10 bases, leaving 4 bases of the junction unmatched. CDR3 nucleotides: TGTGCCACGGACAGGGGGCTGACCTACGAGCAGTACTTC. As protein: CATDRGLTYEQYF.

This clonotype has just one count. The J gene is TRBJ2-5, the V gene TRBV15; perhaps TRBD2 as D (5 bases). Trimming cost V 5 bases and J 0 bases, with 13 bases left between them. There are 15 residues in the CDR3. Germline CDR1 reads LNHNV; CDR2 reads YYDKDF (reference sequence). The DNA of the CDR3 is TGTGCCACCAGCCCCATCCGGGGATACCAAGAGACCCAGTACTTC. This codes for CATSPIRGYQETQYF. Together with reference TRBV15 and TRBJ2-5, the CDR3 gives the full variable domain: DAMVIQNPRYQVTQFGKPVTLSCSQTLNHNVMYWYQQKSSQAPKLLFHYYDKDFNNEADTPDNFQSRRPNTSFCFLDIRSPGLGDTAMYLCATSPIRGYQETQYFGPGTRLLVL.

V and J are TRBV7-8 and TRBJ2-5; 8 nucleotides align to TRBD1. Germline V CDR1 and CDR2: SGHVS, FQNEAQ. CDR3 length: 17 residues. V gave up 3 bases and J gave up 4 bases; unmatched junction bases: 13. CDR3 loop: CASSLRWHRGEGETQYF. The DNA for the CDR3 is TGTGCCAGCAGCTTGAGGTGGCACAGGGGGGAAGGAGAGACCCAGTACTTC.

The chain joins TRBV2 to TRBJ2-5; 16 bases align to TRBD2. Germline values: CDR1 SNHLY, CDR2 FYNNEI. CDR3 size: 17 residues. Trimming at V came to 6 bases and at J to 5 bases, leaving 9 bases not matched to a gene. This chain's CDR3 is CASSRSGTSGGAETQYF. The CDR3 coding sequence is TGTGCCAGCAGCCGATCCGGGACTAGCGGGGGGGCCGAGACCCAGTACTTC.

This chain joins TRBV29-1 and TRBJ1-5; 8 bases are a match to TRBD1. This CDR3 has 14 residues. Unmatched junction bases numbered 15, after V lost 5 bases and J lost 12 bases. Germline V gene lookup returns CDR1 SQVTM and CDR2 ANQGSEA. CDR3 region: CSVRRQGMGTDQHF. CDR3 sequence (DNA): TGCAGCGTTCGTCGACAGGGGATGGGGACAGACCAGCATTTT.

This clonotype has more than one count but fewer than ten. The rearrangement links TRBV20-1 to TRBJ1-1; 9 nucleotides agree with TRBD1. CDR3 length: 14 residues. Germline CDR1 is DFQATT and CDR2 is SNEGSKA (reference sequence). The J segment lost 9 bases and the V segment lost 0 bases, leaving 8 bases of the junction unmatched. The CDR3 DNA sequence: TGCAGTGCTAGAGAATGGGACAGGGCAAATCAAGCTTTCTTT. Its protein product is CSAREWDRANQAFF.

This clonotype was detected ten times or more. V and J are TRBV19 and TRBJ1-5, with TRBD1 as a possible D gene (5 bases). V was pared by 3 bases and J by 7 bases, with 10 bases between. This CDR3 has 13 amino acids. Germline assignment: CDR1 LNHDA and CDR2 SQIVND (reference sequence). DNA for the CDR3: TGTGCCAGTAGTATCTCGGGGGAACAGCCCCAGCATTTT. Translation gives CASSISGEQPQHF.